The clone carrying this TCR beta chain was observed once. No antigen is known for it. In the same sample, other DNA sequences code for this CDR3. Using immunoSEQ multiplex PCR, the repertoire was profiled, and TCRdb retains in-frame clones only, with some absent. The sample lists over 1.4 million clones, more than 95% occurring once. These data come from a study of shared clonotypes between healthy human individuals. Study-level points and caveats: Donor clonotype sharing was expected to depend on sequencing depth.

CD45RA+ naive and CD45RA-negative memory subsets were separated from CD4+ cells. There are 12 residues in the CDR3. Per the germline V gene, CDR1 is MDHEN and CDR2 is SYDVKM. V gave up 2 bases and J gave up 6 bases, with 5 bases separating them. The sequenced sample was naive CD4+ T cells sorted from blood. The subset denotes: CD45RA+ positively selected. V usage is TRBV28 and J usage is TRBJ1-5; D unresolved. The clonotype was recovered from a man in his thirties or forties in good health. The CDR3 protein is CASSLSGQPQHF. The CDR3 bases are TGTGCCAGCAGTTTAAGTGGTCAGCCCCAGCATTTT.